This TCR beta chain was obtained from a study of vaccination and CD4 T cells after COVID-19. Study-level information: Overlapping SARS-CoV-2, HCoV-NL63, HCoV-OC43 and HCoV-229E spike peptides stimulated the cells.

Looked up from germline, CDR1 is ENHRY and CDR2 is SYGVKD. The V gene lost 0 bases and the J gene lost 7 bases, with 10 bases spanning the gap. The CDR3 is 14 amino acids. Study-wide results and limits: Convalescent patients had a median around 87% of reactive clones appearing only post-vaccination.

This clonotype was counted a single time. Antigen: not known. Cultured CD4+ T cell DNA underwent sequencing with the Oncomine TCR Beta short-read assay. TCRdb called the PCR reads again in MiXCR, with one record for every CDR3 protein. The sample contains about 5,600 distinct CDR3 sequences, around 50% of which appear only once. Sample treatment: roughly ten-day PBMC culture with coronavirus spike peptide pools or control peptides (ViraFEST assay). ViraFEST expanded antigen-specific T cells with peptide pools, then sequenced TCRs. Each well received two million PBMCs, cultured with around 10 IU/ml IL-2 and around 9.8 ug/ml peptide pools.

Sequencing used CD4+ T cells from blood, cultured in vitro. The sequence came from a human donor who had recovered from COVID-19. The chain couples TRBV10-3 to TRBJ2-1; D is undetermined. Written as DNA, the CDR3 is TGTGCCATCAGTGAGTCGCTTAGCAGGAATGAGCAGTTCTTC. Amino acid sequence: CAISESLSRNEQFF.